What follows are 24 T cell receptor beta chains derived from one specimen sequenced in a study of T-cell reconstitution after alpha-beta-depleted transplantation in children. Preparation of the TCRbeta library was carried out with unique molecular identifiers. Using its own MiXCR run on the PCR reads, TCRdb lists one record per CDR3 protein. The sample holds hundreds of thousands of distinct CDR3 sequences, around a sixth seen once. Material: PBMCs, mostly from graft donor cells, obtained 360 days after TCRalphabeta/CD19-depleted stem cell transplant. The receptors derive from a male patient aged 2 to 10 who had a stem cell transplant for acute lymphoblastic leukemia, so the T cells may come from the graft donor.

This clonotype was counted many times. The chain has TRBV9 and TRBJ2-2, with a tentative D call TRBD1 (6 bases). The CDR3 is 15 amino acids. Germline CDR1 is SGDLS and CDR2 is YYNGEE. V gave up 0 bases and J gave up 5 bases, with 11 bases separating them. This chain's CDR3 is CASSVVQGRTGELFF. Written as DNA, the CDR3 is TGTGCCAGCAGCGTAGTGCAGGGGAGAACCGGGGAGCTGTTTTTT.

The V and J genes are TRBV15 and TRBJ1-4; no firm D call. From germline, CDR1 is LNHNV and CDR2 YYDKDF (reference sequence). The CDR3 loop spans 13 amino acids. With 0 bases removed from V and 8 bases from J, the gap between germline ends came to 7 bases. For the CDR3, the DNA is TGTGCCACCAGCAGAGATTTGGGAGAAAAACTGTTTTTT. Residues: CATSRDLGEKLFF.

This clonotype was seen more than once but under ten times. The rearrangement joins TRBV29-1 to TRBJ2-7; D is possibly TRBD1 (7 bases). The CDR3 spans 11 residues. Trimming removed 6 bases at V and 6 bases at J, with 12 bases between. The germline gives CDR1 SQVTM, CDR2 ANQGSEA. DNA of the CDR3: TGCAGCGTAACCCAGGGGGGCGAGCAGTACTTC. This codes for CSVTQGGEQYF.

This clonotype was detected only a few times. This CDR3 reads CSVEDLRGAFF. DNA of the CDR3: TGCAGCGTTGAGGATTTAAGGGGGGCTTTCTTT. The chain couples TRBV29-1 to TRBJ1-1; D possibly corresponds to TRBD1 (6 bases). V was cut by 3 bases and J by 11 bases, with 13 bases left in between. Germline CDR1 reads SQVTM; CDR2 reads ANQGSEA. This CDR3 is built from 11 residues.

This clonotype was detected only a few times. The chain is built from TRBV12-1 and TRBJ2-5; the table's D call, TRBD1, has no DNA check behind it. TRBV12-1 is tagged as a pseudogene. CDR3 length: 16 amino acids. The CDR3 DNA reads as TGTGCCAGCATCCCGCGTGGAAGGGACACCCAAGAGACCCAGTACTTC. The encoded protein is CASIPRGRDTQETQYF.

J is TRBJ2-1 and V is TRBV2; D possibly corresponds to TRBD2 (5 bases). The CDR3 consists of 15 residues. The germline CDR1 and CDR2 sequences are SNHLY and FYNNEI. V was cut by 6 bases and J by 8 bases, with 20 bases left in between. The CDR3 DNA reads TGTGCCAGCAGGGATAGGACCCGTGCGGGCGATGAGCAGTTCTTC. Protein: CASRDRTRAGDEQFF.

This clonotype showed up many times. Here the CDR3 reads CASSYWAGGMNTEAFF. Here the CDR3 DNA reads TGTGCCAGCAGTTACTGGGCAGGGGGAATGAACACTGAAGCTTTCTTT. This chain joins TRBV6-5 and TRBJ1-1; 7 bases are shared with TRBD1. V dropped 1 base and J dropped 0; count of bases not matched to a gene: 5. Germline V gene lookup returns CDR1 MNHEY and CDR2 SVGAGI. This CDR3 is 16 amino acids long.

The chain employs TRBV5-6 and TRBJ2-2; tentatively, D is TRBD2 (5 bases). The V gene's germline CDR1 is SGHDT and CDR2 YYEEEE. Trimming pared 1 base from V and 5 bases from J, leaving 9 bases between. This CDR3 contains 14 residues. CDR3 sequence reads: CASSLPTGTGELFF. The CDR3, as DNA: TGTGCCAGCAGCTTGCCTACGGGGACCGGGGAGCTGTTTTTT. The full variable domain, its missing parts supplied by reference TRBV5-6 and TRBJ2-2, is DAGVTQSPTHLIKTRGQQVTLRCSPKSGHDTVSWYQQALGQGPQFIFQYYEEEERQRGNFPDRFSGHQFPNYSSELNVNALLLGDSALYLCASSLPTGTGELFFGEGSRLTVL.

The chain uses TRBV4-3 and TRBJ2-2; tentative D call: TRBD2 (6 bases). CDR1 is LGHNA and CDR2 is YSLEER in the germline V gene. With 1 base removed from V and 2 bases from J, the gap between germline ends came to 8 bases. The CDR3 is 15 amino acids. The CDR3 bases are TGCGCCAGCAGCCAAGCGGGAGCCAACACCGGGGAGCTGTTTTTT. Its translation: CASSQAGANTGELFF.

This clonotype has a handful of counts. This CDR3 is CASSFSFDEQFF. The CDR3 DNA reads TGTGCCAGCAGTTTCTCGTTCGATGAGCAGTTCTTC. This chain links TRBV12-3 or TRBV12-4 with TRBJ2-1; unclear D gene. The CDR3 contains 12 residues. V was clipped by 3 bases and J by 8 bases, with 8 bases between them.

The rearrangement uses TRBV7-2 and TRBJ1-3, with D hard to call. This CDR3 is 16 amino acids long. Germline loops: CDR1 SGHTA, CDR2 FQGNSA. Trimming took 3 bases from V and 2 from J, leaving 14 bases between them. This chain's CDR3 is CASSFLDVIAGNTIYF. For the CDR3, the DNA is TGTGCCAGCAGCTTCCTCGACGTGATAGCTGGAAACACCATATATTTT. The entire variable domain, with the rest obtained from reference TRBV7-2 and TRBJ1-3, is as follows: GAGVSQSPSNKVTEKGKDVELRCDPISGHTALYWYRQSLGQGLEFLIYFQGNSAPDKSGLPSDRFSAERTGGSVSTLTIQRTQQEDSAVYLCASSFLDVIAGNTIYFGEGSWLTVV.

This clonotype has a count of ten or more. The chain recombines TRBV7-9 with TRBJ2-1; D unclear. Germline CDR1 SEHNR, CDR2 FQNEAQ (reference sequence). CDR3 length: 13 amino acids. V was pared by 1 base and J by 5 bases, with 6 bases between. CDR3 nucleotide sequence: TGTGCCAGCAGCTTAGAACCCGACAATGAGCAGTTCTTC. Amino acid sequence: CASSLEPDNEQFF.

The chain combines TRBV18 with TRBJ2-3; 10 bases line up with TRBD2. The CDR3 spans 16 residues. Germline V gives CDR1 KGHSH, CDR2 LQKENI. V was clipped by 3 bases and J by 0 bases; unmatched bases: 3. The CDR3 loop is CASSPRTSGSTDTQYF. The CDR3 nucleotides are TGTGCCAGCTCACCGCGGACTAGCGGAAGCACAGATACGCAGTATTTT. Based on the CDR3 plus reference TRBV18 and TRBJ2-3, the full variable domain is NAGVMQNPRHLVRRRGQEARLRCSPMKGHSHVYWYRQLPEEGLKFMVYLQKENIIDESGMPKERFSAEFPKEGPSILRIQQVVRGDSAAYFCASSPRTSGSTDTQYFGPGTRLTVL.

This chain links TRBV12-3 or TRBV12-4 with TRBJ2-1, with D possibly called TRBD1 or TRBD2 (5 bases each). The CDR3 runs 13 residues. The V end was cut by 6 bases, the J end by 7 bases, with 13 bases between. This CDR3 reads CASRPREWNEQFF. CDR3 DNA sequence: TGTGCCAGCAGGCCCAGGGAGTGGAATGAGCAGTTCTTC.

This chain connects TRBV29-1 to TRBJ2-3; D is ambiguous. The V and J ends lost 7 bases and 2 bases respectively, with 16 bases between them. This CDR3 is built from 14 residues. Germline V gives CDR1 SQVTM, CDR2 ANQGSEA. CDR3 nucleotides: TGCAGCGGCACTGACACGCCGAACACAGATACGCAGTATTTT. It translates to CSGTDTPNTDTQYF.

The chain employs TRBV11-3 and TRBJ1-1; 8 bases line up with TRBD1. The J segment lost 3 bases and the V segment lost 1 base, leaving 13 bases of the junction unmatched. The CDR3 extends over 18 amino acids. CDR1 and CDR2 from the germline V gene are SGHNT and YENEEA. CDR3 coding DNA: TGTGCCAGCAGCTTAGGAACCGGGACAGGTGGCGGGGACACTGAAGCTTTCTTT. Its protein is CASSLGTGTGGGDTEAFF.

This clonotype has a handful of counts. This CDR3 reads CSDGRGTENEQYF. The CDR3 nucleotides read TGCAGCGACGGACGGGGGACAGAAAACGAGCAGTACTTC. The chain employs TRBV29-1 and TRBJ2-7; TRBD1 is a possible D gene (7 bases). V was shortened by 7 bases and J by 5 bases, with 18 bases between the two germline ends. This CDR3 is built from 13 residues. CDR1 is SQVTM, CDR2 ANQGSEA, per germline.

This clonotype was observed a few times. This chain connects TRBV5-1 to TRBJ1-2, with TRBD1 identical over 10 bases. This CDR3 comprises 14 residues. Germline CDR1 reads SGHRS; CDR2 reads YFSETQ. J lost 6 bases, V lost 0 bases, and 2 bases had no gene match. The CDR3 region has the DNA TGCGCCAGCAGCTTGGCCGGGACAGGGGATGGCTACACCTTC. This translates into CASSLAGTGDGYTF.

This chain uses TRBV2 with TRBJ2-5; D is undetermined. The CDR3 spans 12 residues. Germline CDR1 and CDR2: SNHLY and FYNNEI. V dropped 7 bases and J dropped 0 bases, with 6 bases sitting between them. CDR3 region: CASKGYQETQYF. The CDR3 bases are TGTGCCAGCAAAGGGTACCAAGAGACCCAGTACTTC.

For the CDR3, the DNA is TGTGCCAGCAGCCGGACTAGCGGGGGGCGCACAGATACGCAGTATTTT. It codes for CASSRTSGGRTDTQYF. The genes are TRBV6-1 and TRBJ2-3, with 14 bases lining up with TRBD2. The germline V gene has CDR1 MNHNS and CDR2 SASEGT. This CDR3 has 16 amino acids. V was clipped by 6 bases and J by 1 base; unmatched bases: 3.

This clonotype was seen a few times. J is TRBJ1-1 and V is TRBV27; D not certain. Trimming removed 7 bases from V and 1 base from J, with 7 bases in between. CDR1 MNHEY and CDR2 SMNVEV come from the germline V gene (reference sequence). This CDR3 is 12 amino acids long. The DNA for the CDR3 is TGTGCCAGCAACGGAAGGAACACTGAAGCTTTCTTT. This sequence encodes CASNGRNTEAFF.

The rearrangement uses TRBV3-1 and TRBJ2-4, with TRBD2 matching 7 bases. Germline values: CDR1 LGHDT, CDR2 YNNKEL (reference sequence). Trimming took 4 bases from V and 6 from J; bases not matched to a gene: 3. The length of the CDR3 is 13 residues. Here the CDR3 reads CASSLRGVNIQYF. CDR3 DNA sequence: TGTGCCAGCAGCCTACGGGGGGTAAACATTCAGTACTTC.

This clonotype was seen only a few times. The V gene is TRBV20-1, the J gene TRBJ1-4, with no clear D. This CDR3 is built from 13 residues. CDR1 and CDR2 from the germline V gene are DFQATT and SNEGSKA (reference sequence). V lost 1 base to trimming and J lost 1 base, with 4 bases between them. The CDR3 nucleotides are TGCAGTGCTAGAGGGTTAACTAATGAAAAACTGTTTTTT. Protein product: CSARGLTNEKLFF.

The chain uses TRBV27 and TRBJ1-2; D call uncertain. From germline, CDR1 is MNHEY and CDR2 SMNVEV (reference sequence). This CDR3 spans 13 amino acids. V lost 5 bases to trimming and J lost 2 bases, with 9 bases between them. The chain's CDR3 is CASSRAGNYGYTF. CDR3 bases: TGTGCCAGCAGTCGGGCGGGGAACTATGGCTACACCTTC.